The clone carrying this T cell receptor (beta chain) was counted many times. The antigen remains unidentified. The data derive from a study of blood T cells in healthy people across ages. The study's findings and limits: The CMV status of each donor remained undetermined, and this could have confounded shifts in expanded clonotypes. Measured against age, TCR beta diversity per million T cells decreased in a roughly linear manner.

Next came a second PCR, run for about 6 to 12 cycles, which used a sample-barcoded 5' primer along with a J-beta primer mix. Each CDR3 protein is one row after TCRdb ran MiXCR on the 5' RACE reads. The sample shows around 1,000,000 distinct CDR3 sequences, approximately 25% of them seen only once. Per germline, CDR1 MDHEN and CDR2 SYDVKM. This CDR3 has 13 amino acids. Trimming pared 6 bases from V and 3 bases from J, leaving 12 bases between. In addition, the sample was reused for a study of T cells of mothers and their children. Turning to that study: Thymic selection shapes TCR recombination output similarly in related and unrelated pairs.

Sequences were obtained from blood. The V and J genes are TRBV28 and TRBJ2-7; unclear D gene. The receptor's source is a girl aged 2-15 years in good health. For the CDR3, the DNA is TGTGCCAGCAGCCCCCGGAACAGCTACGAGCAGTACTTC. Translated: CASSPRNSYEQYF.